One sample yielded the 29 T cell receptor beta chains listed below, sequenced in a study of T cell repertoires in cytomegalovirus infection. TCRdb re-called the reads with MiXCR, one entry per CDR3 protein. The sample contains around 320,000 distinct CDR3 sequences, over 7.5% of which appear only once. The material sequenced was PBMCs. These receptor sequences come from a human donor in good health (CMV status not recorded). Some clones in this sample may be carry-over from other donors' samples.

The rearrangement links TRBV28 to TRBJ2-5; no definite D call. Germline-derived CDR1 and CDR2 are MDHEN and SYDVKM. The CDR3 loop spans 14 amino acids. V was trimmed by 1 base and J by 5 bases, leaving 11 bases between them. Here the CDR3 DNA reads TGTGCCAGCAGTTTATATTCTCCCCACGAGACCCAGTACTTC. Amino acid sequence: CASSLYSPHETQYF.

This clonotype occurred many times. The chain employs TRBV7-6 and TRBJ2-5; TRBD1 might be the D (6 bases). The CDR3 consists of 16 residues. Trimming removed 5 bases at V and 3 bases at J, with 19 bases between. Germline V gives CDR1 SGHVS, CDR2 FNYEAQ. This CDR3 reads CASSPPGHNSKETQYF. CDR3 nucleotides: TGTGCCAGCAGCCCTCCGGGACACAATTCTAAAGAGACCCAGTACTTC.

This clonotype was seen many times. The chain is built from TRBV7-2 and TRBJ1-5; D is ambiguous. This CDR3 region has 15 residues. Germline CDR1 and CDR2: SGHTA and FQGNSA. V was shortened by 4 bases and J by 1 base, with 11 bases between the two germline ends. CDR3 nucleotide sequence: TGTGCCAGCAGCTCTCCGGGAAGGAGCAATCAGCCCCAGCATTTT. Encoded protein: CASSSPGRSNQPQHF.

This clonotype came up many times. This chain connects TRBV24-1 to TRBJ2-3, with 10 bases aligning to TRBD1. With 5 bases clipped from V and 2 bases from J, the junction kept 3 bases outside the gene matches. Germline V gives CDR1 KGHDR, CDR2 SFDVKD. The CDR3 extends over 15 amino acids. The CDR3 loop is CATSAGTGATDTQYF. The CDR3, as DNA: TGTGCCACCAGTGCCGGGACAGGGGCCACAGATACGCAGTATTTT.

V is TRBV6-2 or TRBV6-3 and J is TRBJ2-5; the D is unclear. Germline CDR1 is MNHEY and CDR2 is SVGEGT. The V gene lost 2 bases and the J gene lost 7 bases, with 11 bases spanning the gap. The CDR3 has 13 amino acids. The CDR3 protein is CASSYPEIGTQYF. For the CDR3, the DNA is TGTGCCAGCAGTTACCCTGAGATTGGGACCCAGTACTTC.

The chain employs TRBV6-2 or TRBV6-3 and TRBJ1-6; D is unresolved. With 6 bases removed from V and 5 bases from J, the gap between germline ends came to 11 bases. This CDR3 is 14 amino acids long. Germline V gene sequence: CDR1 MNHEY, CDR2 SVGEGT. CDR3 sequence: CASRRGMHNSPLHF. CDR3 DNA sequence: TGTGCCAGCAGACGGGGTATGCATAATTCACCCCTCCACTTT.

The table lists this clonotype with many counts. The genes are TRBV7-8 and TRBJ1-2; D perhaps matches TRBD1 (6 bases). The CDR3 spans 13 residues. Germline values: CDR1 SGHVS, CDR2 FQNEAQ. Trimming removed 3 bases at V and 2 bases at J, with 7 bases between. CDR3 nucleotides: TGTGCCAGCAGCTTCGGGGGCAACTATGGCTACACCTTC. This sequence encodes CASSFGGNYGYTF.

This clonotype was counted a few times. This sequence joins TRBV12-3 or TRBV12-4 and TRBJ2-7; 9 bases match TRBD1. V lost 6 bases and J lost 4; bases outside the gene matches: 10. The CDR3 is 15 residues long. The DNA of the CDR3 is TGTGCCAGCAGGCAAACAGGGGGCGTTCGGTACGAGCAGTACTTC. Its protein product is CASRQTGGVRYEQYF.

The chain recombines TRBV4-2 with TRBJ2-7; maybe TRBD2 (6 bases). Germline CDR1 and CDR2: LGHNA and YNFKEQ. Trimming cost V 3 bases and J 4 bases, with 13 bases left between them. The length of the CDR3 is 14 residues. The CDR3 DNA follows: TGTGCCAGCAGCCATCCGGGGGAGGAGTACGAGCAGTACTTC. Residues: CASSHPGEEYEQYF.

Many counts were recorded for this clonotype. The V and J genes are TRBV7-6 and TRBJ2-1, with 10 bases that match TRBD2. V lost 2 bases and J lost 8; bases outside the gene matches: 6. CDR3 length: 15 residues. CDR1 and CDR2 from the germline V gene are SGHVS and FNYEAQ. DNA of the CDR3: TGTGCCAGCAGCTTACTAGCGGGAGCCAGCGATGAGCAGTTCTTC. Protein: CASSLLAGASDEQFF.

This clonotype was counted ten times or more. J is TRBJ2-1 and V is TRBV20-1; TRBD1 might be the D (6 bases). The CDR3 contains 15 residues. V lost 6 bases, J lost 6 bases, and 21 bases lay in between. In germline, CDR1 is DFQATT, CDR2 SNEGSKA (reference sequence). Written as DNA, the CDR3 is TGCAGTGCCCGCAAGAGGGGACAAGGAACCAATGAGCAGTTCTTC. Amino acids: CSARKRGQGTNEQFF.

At least ten counts were recorded for this clonotype. The V gene is TRBV7-2, the J gene TRBJ1-6, with D possibly TRBD1 on 6 matching bases. This CDR3 is built from 14 residues. The germline CDR1 and CDR2 sequences are SGHTA and FQGNSA. V shed 4 bases and J shed 7 bases, with 11 bases lying between them. For the CDR3, the DNA is TGTGCCAGCAGCTCCTTGGGGGGCAATTCACCCCTCCACTTT. The encoded protein is CASSSLGGNSPLHF.

The chain uses TRBV20-1 and TRBJ2-3; no clear D gene. V lost 0 bases and J 0 bases, leaving 10 bases between the germline ends. The germline V gene has CDR1 DFQATT and CDR2 SNEGSKA (reference sequence). The CDR3 runs to 15 residues. The DNA of the CDR3 is TGCAGTGCTAGAGATTTACGGAGTAGCACAGATACGCAGTATTTT. Amino acids: CSARDLRSSTDTQYF.

This clonotype turned up a few times. The chain has TRBV2 and TRBJ1-5, with D possibly TRBD1 on 5 matching bases. Germline V gene sequence: CDR1 SNHLY, CDR2 FYNNEI. The CDR3 covers 14 residues. Trimming took 5 bases from V and 8 from J, leaving 16 bases between them. CDR3 in amino acids: CASSTGTLREPQHF. The CDR3, as DNA: TGTGCCAGCAGTACCGGGACTTTGCGCGAGCCCCAGCATTTT.

This clonotype was observed many times. The CDR3: CASSYAPFVSSYNEQFF. In nucleotides, the CDR3 is TGTGCCAGCAGCTATGCCCCTTTCGTCAGCTCCTACAATGAGCAGTTCTTC. The chain has TRBV7-2 and TRBJ2-1, with no clear D. V shed 4 bases and J shed 0 bases, with 16 bases lying between them. Germline CDR1 reads SGHTA; CDR2 reads FQGNSA. CDR3 length: 17 residues.

This clonotype has ten or more counts. The chain employs TRBV6-2 or TRBV6-3 and TRBJ2-5; D ambiguous. This CDR3 is built from 10 residues. Germline CDR1 and CDR2: MNHEY and SVGEGT. V lost 6 bases and J lost 3, with 2 bases in between. The CDR3 sequence is CASSKETQYF. The DNA for the CDR3 is TGTGCCAGCAGCAAAGAGACCCAGTACTTC.

This clonotype was detected many times. The DNA for the CDR3 is TGTGCCAGCAGCATCATTATCGGGGGGTCCAACACTGAAGCTTTCTTT. Its protein product is CASSIIIGGSNTEAFF. The chain has TRBV7-2 and TRBJ1-1; possibly TRBD1 for D (5 bases). Trimming removed 5 bases from V and 2 bases from J, with 18 bases in between. The CDR3 is 16 residues long. Per germline, CDR1 SGHTA and CDR2 FQGNSA.

This clonotype was detected many times. This chain joins TRBV5-1 and TRBJ2-7; D unclear. The V end was cut by 0 bases, the J end by 0 bases, with 10 bases between. This CDR3 contains 15 residues. CDR1 is SGHRS, CDR2 YFSETQ, per germline. DNA of the CDR3: TGCGCCAGCAGCTTGGGACCTCTGAGCTCCTACGAGCAGTACTTC. It is translated as CASSLGPLSSYEQYF.

V gene TRBV5-1 combines with J gene TRBJ2-2, with 8 bases fitting TRBD1. The germline gives CDR1 SGHRS, CDR2 YFSETQ. The J segment lost 6 bases and the V segment lost 4 bases, leaving 5 bases of the junction unmatched. The CDR3 extends over 14 amino acids. The CDR3 DNA sequence: TGCGCCAGCAGCCTGGACAGGGAAGCCGGGGAGCTGTTTTTT. Protein: CASSLDREAGELFF.

This clonotype was seen only a few times. The CDR3 nucleotides are TGTGCCAGCAGCTTAATAAGCGGGAGAAAGAGAAATGAGCAGTTCTTC. Its translation: CASSLISGRKRNEQFF. V and J are TRBV7-9 and TRBJ2-1; 8 bases are a match to TRBD2. The J segment lost 7 bases and the V segment lost 2 bases, leaving 10 bases of the junction unmatched. Germline lookup yields CDR1 SEHNR and CDR2 FQNEAQ (reference sequence). The CDR3 runs 16 residues.

This clonotype was seen ten or more times. The genes are TRBV7-6 and TRBJ2-5; D unclear. CDR1 SGHVS and CDR2 FNYEAQ come from the germline V gene. With 3 bases removed from V and 0 bases from J, the gap between germline ends came to 8 bases. The length of the CDR3 is 14 residues. The CDR3 loop reads CASSFLGYQETQYF. The CDR3 nucleotides are TGTGCCAGCAGCTTCCTGGGTTACCAAGAGACCCAGTACTTC.

V and J are TRBV27 and TRBJ2-7; 9 bases map to TRBD1. V dropped 6 bases and J dropped 4; count of bases not matched to a gene: 7. Per germline, CDR1 MNHEY and CDR2 SMNVEV (reference sequence). This CDR3 is 14 amino acids long. The DNA for the CDR3 is TGTGCCAGCAGGACCGGGACAGGGTCGTACGAGCAGTACTTC. Translation: CASRTGTGSYEQYF.

At least ten counts were recorded for this clonotype. V usage is TRBV7-2 and J usage is TRBJ2-3, with a weak D call TRBD1 (6 bases). The CDR3 contains 17 residues. V dropped 5 bases and J dropped 0 bases, with 18 bases sitting between them. The V gene's germline CDR1 is SGHTA and CDR2 FQGNSA. CDR3 DNA sequence: TGTGCCAGCAGCCCTTACACCAGACAGGCTAGCACAGATACGCAGTATTTT. Amino acid sequence: CASSPYTRQASTDTQYF. The full variable domain, in which reference TRBV7-2 and TRBJ2-3 provide the parts outside the CDR3, is GAGVSQSPSNKVTEKGKDVELRCDPISGHTALYWYRQSLGQGLEFLIYFQGNSAPDKSGLPSDRFSAERTGGSVSTLTIQRTQQEDSAVYLCASSPYTRQASTDTQYFGPGTRLTVL.

V usage is TRBV6-2 or TRBV6-3 and J usage is TRBJ1-1, with D perhaps matching TRBD1 (5 bases). With 2 bases removed from V and 5 bases from J, the gap between germline ends came to 15 bases. This CDR3 region has 15 residues. Looked up from germline, CDR1 is MNHEY and CDR2 is SVGEGT. The CDR3 DNA is TGTGCCAGCAGTTACCGACAGTTCCCTGGGACTGAAGCTTTCTTT. As protein: CASSYRQFPGTEAFF.

This clonotype was seen only a few times. The chain joins TRBV19 to TRBJ1-1; TRBD1 might be the D (6 bases). Trimming shortened V by 3 bases and J by 5 bases, and 10 bases separated the two germline ends. There are 13 residues in the CDR3. Germline CDR1 reads LNHDA; CDR2 reads SQIVND (reference sequence). This CDR3 is CASSIGRGTEAFF. The CDR3 coding sequence is TGTGCCAGTAGTATTGGCAGGGGAACTGAAGCTTTCTTT. Full variable domain (remainder filled in from reference TRBV19 and TRBJ1-1): DGGITQSPKYLFRKEGQNVTLSCEQNLNHDAMYWYRQDPGQGLRLIYYSQIVNDFQKGDIAEGYSVSREKKESFPLTVTSAQKNPTAFYLCASSIGRGTEAFFGQGTRLTVV.

This clonotype was recorded only once. The chain couples TRBV20-1 to TRBJ1-2; 8 bases fit TRBD1. The V gene's germline CDR1 is DFQATT and CDR2 SNEGSKA (reference sequence). Germline trimming cut 5 bases from V and 1 base from J; bases unmatched to any gene: 6. The CDR3 contains 14 residues. As DNA, the CDR3 is TGCAGTGCTTTGGGACAGGATTATAACTATGGCTACACCTTC. Amino acids: CSALGQDYNYGYTF.

This chain links TRBV15 with TRBJ1-5; 7 bases match TRBD1. J was trimmed by 6 bases and V by 5 bases; bases with no gene match: 22. CDR1 LNHNV and CDR2 YYDKDF come from the germline V gene (reference sequence). The CDR3 covers 19 residues. The CDR3 region has the DNA TGTGCCACCAGCGTCCACGGTGGAGGGGGCAGGGGGTTGTCTCAGCCCCAGCATTTT. It specifies CATSVHGGGGRGLSQPQHF.

The chain employs TRBV20-1 and TRBJ2-7, with 7 bases aligning to TRBD2. The germline V gene encodes CDR1 DFQATT and CDR2 SNEGSKA (reference sequence). Losses at the gene ends were 1 base for V and 5 bases for J; bases not matched to a gene: 8. This CDR3 spans 14 amino acids. The CDR3 nucleotides read TGCAGTGCTAGAGGAGCCCCCCGGGGGGACGAGCAGTACTTC. It yields the protein CSARGAPRGDEQYF.

This chain connects TRBV7-2 to TRBJ1-2; 7 bases align to TRBD1. There are 13 residues in the CDR3. The V gene's germline CDR1 is SGHTA and CDR2 FQGNSA. The V segment lost 7 bases and the J segment 2 bases; nucleotides outside the gene matches: 4. This CDR3 reads CASNEGQNYGYTF. CDR3 DNA: TGTGCCAGCAACGAGGGACAGAACTATGGCTACACCTTC.